Sequencing of this T cell receptor beta chain was carried out in a study of OX40 agonist ivuxolimab in advanced cancers. Turning to the study itself: Those treated in dose escalation had hepatocellular carcinoma, melanoma, renal cell cancer or head and neck cancer.

The protocol was immunoSEQ multiplex PCR, while the TCRdb copy is restricted to in-frame clones and leaves out a portion. There are 91,000 or so clones in the sample; approximately 90% occur only once, and approximately 1.9% lies in the top ten. CDR1 is ENHRY and CDR2 is SYGVKD in the germline V gene. Trimming cost V 5 bases and J 4 bases, with 11 bases left between them. The CDR3 totals 14 residues. The receptor comes from an adult with an advanced solid tumor such as melanoma, head and neck, liver or kidney cancer. This chain joins TRBV10-3 and TRBJ2-2; D gene uncertain. The sample here was CD4+ or CD8+ T cells sorted from blood, taken in a trial of the OX40 agonist ivuxolimab. CDR3 region: CAISPYGPTGELFF. CDR3 nucleotides: TGTGCCATCAGTCCCTATGGGCCCACCGGGGAGCTGTTTTTT.